These T cell receptor beta chains were read from a single sample in a study of T cell responses to AZD1222 COVID-19 vaccine. Clones were read by immunoSEQ multiplex PCR, and TCRdb kept only the in-frame ones, dropping some. The sample comprises about 150,000 clones, around 90% of which are singletons, and 1.4% rests with the top ten. Material: peripheral blood, obtained on day 0 of AZD1222 vaccination. These receptor sequences come from an adult in good health. CDR3s include the opening cysteine and the closing phenylalanine or tryptophan. The order of the fields is V gene, J gene, D gene, clone size, CDR3 protein, CDR3 DNA. A D gene is named only where the DNA matches it firmly. Not all rows give a size; the values are once, few, many and, for expanded clones, a class.

V: TRBV18
J: TRBJ2-5
D: -
size: once
CDR3: CASSPTRAGRETQYF
DNA: TGTGCCAGCTCACCCACTCGGGCGGGGCGAGAGACCCAGTACTTC

V: TRBV7-2
J: TRBJ1-2
D: TRBD1
size: -
CDR3: CASSAHGAGTEGYTF
DNA: TGTGCCAGCAGCGCTCACGGGGCCGGGACAGAAGGCTACACCTTC

V: TRBV7-2
J: TRBJ2-5
D: TRBD1
size: -
CDR3: CASSLVGGNGETQYF
DNA: TGTGCCAGCAGCTTAGTAGGGGGCAATGGGGAGACCCAGTACTTC

V: TRBV12-3/TRBV12-4
J: TRBJ1-4
D: -
size: few
CDR3: CASSFREKLFF
DNA: TGTGCCAGCAGTTTCAGGGAAAAACTGTTTTTT

V: TRBV6-1
J: TRBJ2-7
D: -
size: -
CDR3: CASSDTGRLPYEQYF
DNA: TGTGCCAGCAGTGACACAGGGCGCTTACCCTACGAGCAGTACTTC

V: TRBV20-1
J: TRBJ2-3
D: -
size: -
CDR3: CSASKGVTGGKPSTDTQYF
DNA: TGCAGTGCTAGTAAGGGGGTAACGGGGGGAAAGCCTAGCACAGATACGCAGTATTTT

V: TRBV6-2/TRBV6-3
J: TRBJ2-7
D: TRBD1
size: -
CDR3: CASSSPGQGIYEQYF
DNA: TGTGCCAGCAGTTCCCCGGGACAGGGGATCTACGAGCAGTACTTC

V: TRBV28
J: TRBJ1-2
D: -
size: -
CDR3: CASSLLEPRVSYTF
DNA: TGTGCCAGCAGTTTATTGGAACCCAGGGTCAGCTACACCTTC

V: TRBV13
J: TRBJ1-2
D: -
size: -
CDR3: CASSLGHRENYGYTF
DNA: TGTGCCAGCAGCTTAGGTCACAGGGAAAACTATGGCTACACCTTC

V: TRBV13
J: TRBJ2-3
D: TRBD2
size: -
CDR3: CASSSSSGGGTDTQYF
DNA: TGTGCCAGCAGCTCATCTAGCGGGGGGGGCACAGATACGCAGTATTTT

V: TRBV3-1/TRBV3-2
J: TRBJ2-3
D: -
size: -
CDR3: CASKDGGRSDTQYF
DNA: TGTGCCAGCAAAGACGGGGGGCGTTCAGATACGCAGTATTTT

V: TRBV27
J: TRBJ1-5
D: -
size: -
CDR3: CATWDGSNQPQHF
DNA: TGTGCCACATGGGACGGCAGCAATCAGCCCCAGCATTTT

V: TRBV25-1
J: TRBJ2-3
D: -
size: once
CDR3: CASSAPPLGTNPTDTQYF
DNA: TGTGCCAGCAGTGCCCCCCCGTTGGGAACGAACCCCACAGATACGCAGTATTTT

V: TRBV7-5
J: TRBJ1-5
D: -
size: once
CDR3: CARSSRGSQPQHF
DNA: TGTGCCAGAAGCTCCAGGGGATCTCAGCCCCAGCATTTT

V: TRBV24-1
J: TRBJ1-2
D: TRBD1
size: -
CDR3: CATSERTGSFGYTF
DNA: TGTGCCACCAGTGAAAGGACAGGGTCGTTCGGCTACACCTTC

V: TRBV25-1
J: TRBJ1-3
D: -
size: -
CDR3: CASRDKRSGNTIYF
DNA: TGTGCCAGCAGGGATAAACGCTCTGGAAACACCATATATTTT

V: TRBV11-3
J: TRBJ2-1
D: -
size: -
CDR3: CASSLDARSYNEQFF
DNA: TGTGCCAGCAGCTTAGACGCCAGGTCCTACAATGAGCAGTTCTTC

V: TRBV12-3/TRBV12-4
J: TRBJ1-2
D: -
size: -
CDR3: CASSLDIWRGYTF
DNA: TGTGCCAGCAGCTTGGACATATGGAGGGGCTACACCTTC

V: TRBV11-3
J: TRBJ2-5
D: TRBD1
size: -
CDR3: CASKIPARGRQETQYF
DNA: TGTGCCAGCAAAATCCCGGCTAGGGGGCGCCAAGAGACCCAGTACTTC

V: TRBV12-5
J: TRBJ2-3
D: -
size: -
CDR3: CASGLVLKGGGTDTQYF
DNA: TGTGCTAGTGGTTTGGTACTTAAGGGGGGGGGCACAGATACGCAGTATTTT

V: TRBV4-3
J: TRBJ1-2
D: -
size: -
CDR3: CASSHHTGSNYGYTF
DNA: TGCGCCAGCAGCCACCACACAGGGTCAAACTATGGCTACACCTTC

V: TRBV3-1/TRBV3-2
J: TRBJ1-2
D: -
size: -
CDR3: CASSPHGGATSDPDGYTF
DNA: TGTGCCAGCAGCCCGCACGGCGGGGCAACCTCCGACCCAGATGGCTACACCTTC

V: TRBV7-2
J: TRBJ2-1
D: -
size: -
CDR3: CASSPVQRVSLYNEQFF
DNA: TGTGCCAGCAGCCCTGTACAAAGGGTATCCTTGTACAATGAGCAGTTCTTC

V: TRBV7-3
J: TRBJ1-2
D: -
size: -
CDR3: CASSLLPGPQYYGYTF
DNA: TGTGCCAGCAGCTTATTACCGGGGCCGCAGTACTATGGCTACACCTTC

V: TRBV7-2
J: TRBJ2-3
D: -
size: -
CDR3: CASSLAGHNTDTQYF
DNA: TGTGCCAGCAGCCTCGCGGGACACAACACAGATACGCAGTATTTT

V: TRBV11-3
J: TRBJ1-1
D: -
size: -
CDR3: CASSLGVNTEAFF
DNA: TGTGCCAGCAGCTTGGGAGTGAACACTGAAGCTTTCTTT

V: TRBV10-1
J: TRBJ1-1
D: -
size: -
CDR3: CASSGGRANTEAFF
DNA: TGCGCCAGCAGTGGGGGGCGGGCGAACACTGAAGCTTTCTTT

V: TRBV7-9
J: TRBJ1-2
D: -
size: -
CDR3: CASSTTGMGGYTF
DNA: TGTGCCAGCAGTACCACAGGGATGGGAGGCTACACCTTC

V: TRBV29-1
J: TRBJ1-1
D: -
size: -
CDR3: CSEVTGTSEAFF
DNA: TGCAGCGAAGTGACCGGTACCTCTGAAGCTTTCTTT

V: TRBV11-2
J: TRBJ2-7
D: -
size: -
CDR3: CASSLNTPSYEQYF
DNA: TGTGCCAGCAGCCTCAACACCCCCTCCTACGAGCAGTACTTC

V: TRBV18
J: TRBJ1-4
D: -
size: -
CDR3: CASSTGTNEKLFF
DNA: TGTGCCAGCTCGACAGGAACAAATGAAAAACTGTTTTTT

V: TRBV19
J: TRBJ2-1
D: TRBD2
size: -
CDR3: CASSIGGSLYNEQFF
DNA: TGTGCCAGTAGTATCGGCGGGAGTTTATACAATGAGCAGTTCTTC

V: TRBV19
J: TRBJ2-1
D: -
size: -
CDR3: CASSKGYYNEQFF
DNA: TGTGCCAGTAGTAAGGGGTACTACAATGAGCAGTTCTTC

V: TRBV29-1
J: TRBJ2-7
D: -
size: -
CDR3: CSVVGGGADEQYF
DNA: TGCAGCGTTGTTGGTGGGGGGGCAGACGAGCAGTACTTC

V: TRBV6-5
J: TRBJ1-5
D: TRBD1
size: -
CDR3: CASRSQTGSNQPQHF
DNA: TGTGCCAGCAGGTCCCAGACAGGGAGCAATCAGCCCCAGCATTTT

V: TRBV11-2
J: TRBJ2-3
D: -
size: -
CDR3: CASSIHWSYTQYF
DNA: TGTGCCAGCAGCATACACTGGTCATATACGCAGTATTTT

V: TRBV24-1
J: TRBJ2-1
D: TRBD2
size: -
CDR3: CATSDRAGGLSYNEQFF
DNA: TGTGCCACCAGTGATAGAGCGGGAGGCCTCTCCTACAATGAGCAGTTCTTC

V: TRBV7-2
J: TRBJ2-7
D: TRBD1
size: -
CDR3: CATGQGAEQYF
DNA: TGTGCCACCGGACAGGGGGCTGAGCAGTACTTC

V: TRBV4-3
J: TRBJ2-7
D: -
size: -
CDR3: CASSHLTGGGPNPYEQYF
DNA: TGCGCCAGCAGCCATCTTACCGGGGGTGGACCCAACCCCTACGAGCAGTACTTC

V: TRBV3-1/TRBV3-2
J: TRBJ1-6
D: -
size: once
CDR3: CASTPLSGFPSPLHF
DNA: TGTGCCAGCACCCCCCTCTCGGGGTTCCCCTCACCCCTCCACTTT

V: TRBV20-1
J: TRBJ2-1
D: -
size: -
CDR3: CSASFHSYNEQFF
DNA: TGCAGTGCTAGTTTCCACTCCTACAATGAGCAGTTCTTC

V: TRBV6-5
J: TRBJ2-7
D: -
size: -
CDR3: CATTRGYEQYF
DNA: TGTGCCACCACCAGGGGCTACGAGCAGTACTTC

V: TRBV14
J: TRBJ1-2
D: -
size: -
CDR3: CASSPPDGANYGYTF
DNA: TGTGCCAGCAGCCCACCGGACGGAGCTAACTATGGCTACACCTTC

V: TRBV6-1
J: TRBJ1-5
D: -
size: -
CDR3: CASSESGRNQPQHF
DNA: TGTGCCAGCAGTGAATCGGGCAGAAATCAGCCCCAGCATTTT

V: TRBV5-1
J: TRBJ1-3
D: TRBD1
size: -
CDR3: CASARDRRSGNTIYF
DNA: TGCGCCAGCGCCAGGGACAGACGCTCTGGAAACACCATATATTTT

V: TRBV5-1
J: TRBJ1-2
D: TRBD1
size: -
CDR3: CASSLAVGTENYGYTF
DNA: TGCGCCAGCAGCTTGGCCGTAGGGACAGAGAACTATGGCTACACCTTC

V: TRBV3-1/TRBV3-2
J: TRBJ2-5
D: -
size: -
CDR3: CASSQQEKETQYF
DNA: TGTGCCAGCAGCCAACAGGAGAAGGAGACCCAGTACTTC

V: TRBV9
J: TRBJ1-5
D: -
size: -
CDR3: CASSVGEGNNQPQHF
DNA: TGTGCCAGCAGCGTAGGAGAGGGGAACAATCAGCCCCAGCATTTT

V: TRBV28
J: TRBJ2-6
D: TRBD1
size: -
CDR3: CASSLPGQGLGGANVLTF
DNA: TGTGCCAGCAGTTTACCGGGACAGGGGTTGGGAGGGGCCAACGTCCTGACTTTC

V: TRBV5-1
J: TRBJ2-3
D: TRBD1
size: -
CDR3: CASSLAGQGIYTQYF
DNA: TGCGCCAGCAGCTTGGCGGGACAGGGGATTTATACGCAGTATTTT

V: TRBV28
J: TRBJ2-1
D: TRBD2
size: -
CDR3: CASSFEGKREGSNEQFF
DNA: TGTGCCAGCAGTTTTGAGGGTAAGCGGGAGGGCTCGAATGAGCAGTTCTTC

V: TRBV28
J: TRBJ2-3
D: -
size: -
CDR3: CASSLPGTHNTDTQYF
DNA: TGTGCCAGCAGTTTACCCGGGACTCATAACACAGATACGCAGTATTTT

V: TRBV28
J: TRBJ1-2
D: -
size: few
CDR3: CASSFSGVDGYTF
DNA: TGTGCCAGCAGTTTTTCGGGGGTCGATGGCTACACCTTC

V: TRBV6-5
J: TRBJ2-2
D: -
size: -
CDR3: CASTTGTLETGELFF
DNA: TGTGCCAGCACAACCGGGACGCTGGAGACCGGGGAGCTGTTTTTT

V: TRBV6-1
J: TRBJ1-3
D: -
size: once
CDR3: CASSEAWAPGGITTGNTIYF
DNA: TGTGCCAGCAGTGAAGCTTGGGCCCCTGGGGGGATCACAACTGGAAACACCATATATTTT

V: TRBV4-1
J: TRBJ2-5
D: -
size: -
CDR3: CASSQVVPHQETQYF
DNA: TGCGCCAGCAGCCAGGTGGTGCCCCACCAAGAGACCCAGTACTTC

V: TRBV24-1
J: TRBJ2-1
D: -
size: few
CDR3: CATSGLRNEQFF
DNA: TGTGCCACCAGTGGGCTGAGAAATGAGCAGTTCTTC

V: TRBV7-8
J: TRBJ1-5
D: -
size: -
CDR3: CASSRTEAGLRPQHF
DNA: TGTGCCAGCAGCCGAACGGAAGCAGGGCTCAGGCCCCAGCATTTT

V: TRBV6-5
J: TRBJ2-7
D: -
size: -
CDR3: CASETAYEQYF
DNA: TGTGCCAGCGAGACAGCTTACGAGCAGTACTTC